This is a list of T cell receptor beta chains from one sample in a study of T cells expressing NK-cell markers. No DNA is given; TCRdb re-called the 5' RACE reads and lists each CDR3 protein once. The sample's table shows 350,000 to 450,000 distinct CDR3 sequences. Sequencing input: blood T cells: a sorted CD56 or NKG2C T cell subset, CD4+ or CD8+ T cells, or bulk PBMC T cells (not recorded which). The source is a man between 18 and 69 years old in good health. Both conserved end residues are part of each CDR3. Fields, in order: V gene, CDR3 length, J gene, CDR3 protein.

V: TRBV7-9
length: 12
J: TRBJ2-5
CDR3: CASSFQGWTQYF

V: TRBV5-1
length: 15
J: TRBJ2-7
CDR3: CASSLTGGASYEQYF

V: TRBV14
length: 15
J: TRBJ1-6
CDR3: CASSQETGFNSPLHF

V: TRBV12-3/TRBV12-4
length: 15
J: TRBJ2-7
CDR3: CASSLGPGVHFEQYF

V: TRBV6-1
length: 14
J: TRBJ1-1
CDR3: CASRPSGGGPEAFF

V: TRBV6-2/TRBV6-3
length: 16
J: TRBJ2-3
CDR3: CASSSRGRFATDTQYF

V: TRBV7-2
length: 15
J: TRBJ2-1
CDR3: CASSLGGRSYNEQFF

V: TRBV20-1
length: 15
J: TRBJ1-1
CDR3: CSARASKGVYTEAFF

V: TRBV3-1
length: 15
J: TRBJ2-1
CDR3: CASSQDPAGNNEQFF

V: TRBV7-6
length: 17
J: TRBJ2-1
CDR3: CASSLVSSTSGGGEQFF

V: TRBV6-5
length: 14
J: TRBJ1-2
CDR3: CASSYRGRESGYTF

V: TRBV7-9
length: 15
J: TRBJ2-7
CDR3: CASSPKGGPPREQYF

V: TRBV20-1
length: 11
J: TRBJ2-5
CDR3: CSLARQETQYF

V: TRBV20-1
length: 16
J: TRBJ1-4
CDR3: CSARGGRTSTNEKLFF

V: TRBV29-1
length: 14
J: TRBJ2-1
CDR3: CSVYGTSRNNEQFF

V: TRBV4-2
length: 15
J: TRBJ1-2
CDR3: CASSQGRDQDYGYTF

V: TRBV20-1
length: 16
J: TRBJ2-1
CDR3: CSARGNRDLSYNEQFF

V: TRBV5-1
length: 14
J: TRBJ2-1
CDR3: CASSMTSGPDEQFF

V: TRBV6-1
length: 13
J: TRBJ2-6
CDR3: CAGRDFGANVLTF

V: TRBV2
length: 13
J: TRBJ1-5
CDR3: CASALGGEQPQHF

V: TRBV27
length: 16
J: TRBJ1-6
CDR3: CASSRNREPYNSPLHF

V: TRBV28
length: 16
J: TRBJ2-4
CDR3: CASSPPGPSRGNIQYF

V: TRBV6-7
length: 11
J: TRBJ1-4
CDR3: CASSFHVKLFF